What follows are 23 T cell receptor beta chains derived from one specimen sequenced in a study of T cell changes during pregnancy in multiple sclerosis. Sequenced by immunoSEQ multiplex PCR; TCRdb stores in-frame clones only, minus some. The sample lists tens of thousands of clones, over 80% occurring once. Source: CD4+ T cells from peripheral blood mononuclear cells, taken before pregnancy. The receptors originated from a female donor with multiple sclerosis, enrolled in a pregnancy study.

The chain joins TRBV18 to TRBJ2-1, with no clear D. Germline CDR1 is KGHSH and CDR2 is LQKENI. The CDR3 contains 14 residues. The germline V and J ends were trimmed by 6 bases and 5 bases, with 14 bases remaining between them. The CDR3 bases are TGTGCCAGCTCCGATACCTCACTCGACAATGAGCAGTTCTTC. Its protein is CASSDTSLDNEQFF.

The chain has TRBV30 and TRBJ1-3, with D perhaps matching TRBD1 (5 bases). The CDR3 sequence is 13 residues long. The V end was cut by 0 bases, the J end by 3 bases, with 6 bases between. Germline V lookup: CDR1 GTSNPN, CDR2 SVGIG (reference sequence). The CDR3 sequence: CAWSVTGGNTIYF. The CDR3 bases are TGTGCCTGGAGTGTCACAGGTGGAAACACCATATATTTT.

The chain employs TRBV4-3 and TRBJ2-7; 11 positions match TRBD2. The V gene's germline CDR1 is LGHNA and CDR2 YSLEER. V dropped 0 bases and J dropped 6; count of bases not matched to a gene: 7. This CDR3 contains 16 residues. The CDR3 protein is CASSQDKTSGAPEQYF. CDR3 bases: TGCGCCAGCAGCCAAGATAAGACTAGCGGGGCGCCCGAGCAGTACTTC.

This chain links TRBV7-3 with TRBJ2-1; possible D gene TRBD2, 6 bases. The CDR3 sequence is 18 residues long. Per germline, CDR1 SGHTA and CDR2 FQGTGA. V was shortened by 1 base and J by 4 bases, with 20 bases between the two germline ends. The CDR3 bases are TGTGCCAGCAGCTTAAAATCTCCTAGCGCTACGGGTTACAATGAGCAGTTCTTC. As protein: CASSLKSPSATGYNEQFF.

This clone was seen once. The chain has TRBV7-2 and TRBJ1-4, with D uncertain. Germline V gives CDR1 SGHTA, CDR2 FQGNSA. The CDR3 is made up of 12 amino acids. The ends were cut back, 8 bases at V and 10 bases at J, with 14 bases in the middle. This chain's CDR3 is CASGERYGKLFF. DNA for the CDR3: TGTGCCAGCGGAGAGAGATACGGAAAACTGTTTTTT.

CDR3: CSVVGETEAFF. CDR3 DNA sequence: TGCAGCGTTGTTGGGGAGACTGAAGCTTTCTTT. The rearrangement joins TRBV29-1 to TRBJ1-1; D gene uncertain. Germline CDR1 and CDR2: SQVTM and ANQGSEA. The germline V and J ends were trimmed by 4 bases and 5 bases, with 8 bases remaining between them. The CDR3 totals 11 residues.

This chain joins TRBV28 and TRBJ2-7; TRBD1 matches at 8 bases. Germline V gene lookup returns CDR1 MDHEN and CDR2 SYDVKM. The trim removed 1 base at V and 4 bases at J, leaving 6 bases unmatched. The CDR3 sequence is 15 residues long. CDR3 sequence: CASSLFDRGRYEQYF. The CDR3 nucleotides are TGTGCCAGCAGTTTATTTGACAGGGGCAGGTACGAGCAGTACTTC.

The chain carries TRBV6-5 and TRBJ1-2; no clear D. Trimming pared 6 bases from V and 4 bases from J, leaving 15 bases between. Per the germline V gene, CDR1 is MNHEY and CDR2 is SVGAGI. This CDR3 has 14 amino acids. The CDR3, as DNA: TGTGCCAGCAGCCGGGCGGGATTCATCTATGGCTACACCTTC. Amino acids: CASSRAGFIYGYTF.

V gene TRBV7-9 combines with J gene TRBJ1-3, with 7 bases that match TRBD1. CDR1 SEHNR and CDR2 FQNEAQ come from the germline V gene (reference sequence). V was pared by 4 bases and J by 1 base, with 7 bases of the junction left unmatched. The CDR3 has 16 residues. The CDR3 DNA reads TGTGCCAGCAGCTCCACCAACAGGGGATCTGGAAACACCATATATTTT. It encodes CASSSTNRGSGNTIYF.

J is TRBJ2-7 and V is TRBV6-1; 8 bases line up with TRBD2. V was pared by 5 bases and J by 1 base, with 1 base of the junction left unmatched. Germline V gene data show CDR1 as MNHNS and CDR2 as SASEGT. This CDR3 spans 13 amino acids. Written as DNA, the CDR3 is TGTGCCAGCAGTTTAGCGGGGTCCTACGAGCAGTACTTC. Its translation: CASSLAGSYEQYF.

A note on this clone: One end of the junction fails to match germline, which may point to a read error. Distinct nucleotide sequences in the sample also encode this CDR3. V usage is TRBV6-5 and J usage is TRBJ1-1; D possibly corresponds to TRBD1 (6 bases). This CDR3 is built from 12 residues. The germline CDR1 and CDR2 sequences are MNHEY and SVGAGI. This CDR3 is CASSQDSTEAFF. The DNA for the CDR3 is TGTGCCAGCAGCCAGGACAGCACTGAAGCCTTCTTT.

The rearrangement joins TRBV19 to TRBJ1-2; D is ambiguous. Deletions cut 5 bases from V and 6 bases from J, with 10 bases between. Germline loops: CDR1 LNHDA, CDR2 SQIVND (reference sequence). The CDR3 covers 12 residues. The CDR3 DNA reads TGTGCCAGTAGTCCGCGGGTTCATGGCTACACCTTC. Residues: CASSPRVHGYTF.

J is TRBJ1-1 and V is TRBV19; no reliable D call. Germline CDR1 reads LNHDA; CDR2 reads SQIVND (reference sequence). The CDR3 is 13 residues long. The V and J ends lost 9 bases and 4 bases respectively, with 15 bases between them. CDR3 nucleotides: TGTGCCAGCCAGTTCTCGTCAGGCACTGAAGCTTTCTTT. Residues: CASQFSSGTEAFF.

The chain links TRBV5-1 to TRBJ2-3; D perhaps matches TRBD2 (6 bases). The CDR3 length is 16 residues. Germline CDR1 SGHRS, CDR2 YFSETQ. V dropped 4 bases and J dropped 4 bases, with 19 bases sitting between them. This chain's CDR3 is CASSPAYGGASDTQYF. The CDR3 region has the DNA TGCGCCAGCAGCCCAGCCTACGGCGGGGCTTCAGATACGCAGTATTTT.

This chain joins TRBV11-2 and TRBJ1-1; TRBD1 matches at 8 bases. The CDR3 has 13 amino acids. The J segment lost 7 bases and the V segment lost 5 bases, leaving 6 bases of the junction unmatched. Germline V gene lookup returns CDR1 SGHAT and CDR2 FQNNGV. The CDR3 region has the DNA TGTGCCAGCAGCCGAGGACAGGGAGGTGAAGCTTTCTTT. Translation: CASSRGQGGEAFF.

The chain employs TRBV7-3 and TRBJ2-2, with TRBD2 as a possible D gene (5 bases). Trimming took off 5 bases at V and 7 bases at J, with 14 bases between the two ends. The CDR3 consists of 14 residues. Germline V lookup: CDR1 SGHTA, CDR2 FQGTGA. CDR3 amino acids: CASSRLNWGGELFF. In nucleotides, the CDR3 is TGTGCCAGCAGCCGACTAAACTGGGGCGGGGAGCTGTTTTTT.

V usage is TRBV10-2 and J usage is TRBJ2-3, with TRBD2 matching over 9 bases. From germline, CDR1 is WSHSY and CDR2 SAAADI. The V and J ends lost 10 bases and 3 bases, in that order; junction bases with no gene match: 11. This CDR3 is built from 15 residues. In DNA form, the CDR3 reads TGCGCCACCCAGGGAGGGACTAGCAGGACAGATACGCAGTATTTT. It codes for CATQGGTSRTDTQYF.

V usage is TRBV2 and J usage is TRBJ2-1, with 7 bases identical to TRBD2. Trimming took 3 bases from V and 9 from J; bases not matched to a gene: 2. The CDR3 length is 12 residues. CDR1 SNHLY and CDR2 FYNNEI come from the germline V gene. CDR3 DNA: TGTGCCAGCAGTGATTGGGGGGGTGAGCAGTTCTTC. Protein product: CASSDWGGEQFF.

The rearrangement links TRBV4-1 to TRBJ1-2; perhaps TRBD1 as D (6 bases). Germline V gene sequence: CDR1 MGHRA, CDR2 YSYEKL. Trimming pared 5 bases from V and 4 bases from J, leaving 17 bases between. This CDR3 region has 15 residues. CDR3 nucleotide sequence: TGCGCCAGCAGCGAGGGACAAGGCCCTATCTATGGCTACACCTTC. Protein product: CASSEGQGPIYGYTF.

The J gene is TRBJ1-1, the V gene TRBV7-2; 10 bases agree with TRBD1. J gave up 0 bases and V 3 bases, and 4 bases lay outside the gene matches. CDR3 length equals 16 residues. CDR1 is SGHTA, CDR2 FQGNSA, per germline. The CDR3 DNA reads as TGTGCCAGCAGCTTCGGGACAGGGGTCCTGAACACTGAAGCTTTCTTT. It specifies CASSFGTGVLNTEAFF.

This chain joins TRBV7-2 and TRBJ2-2; 7 bases align to TRBD1. The CDR3 runs 15 residues. Germline loops: CDR1 SGHTA, CDR2 FQGNSA. The V gene end was trimmed by 5 bases and the J gene end by 2 bases; junction bases not matched to a gene: 5. The CDR3 spells CASSLRQGNTGELFF. As DNA, the CDR3 is TGTGCCAGCAGCCTCCGACAGGGTAACACCGGGGAGCTGTTTTTT.

The gene calls are TRBV5-1 and TRBJ2-7, with 9 bases fitting TRBD2. In germline, CDR1 is SGHRS, CDR2 YFSETQ. The CDR3 loop spans 15 amino acids. With 1 base clipped from V and 5 bases from J, the junction kept 7 bases outside the gene matches. CDR3 protein: CASSLPGLAIDEQYF. CDR3 DNA: TGCGCCAGCAGCTTGCCCGGACTAGCGATCGACGAGCAGTACTTC.

The chain uses TRBV11-3 and TRBJ2-1; 11 nucleotides agree with TRBD1. CDR1 is SGHNT, CDR2 YENEEA, per germline. There are 15 residues in the CDR3. Trimming removed 0 bases from V and 6 bases from J; junction bases left unmatched: 1. The CDR3 DNA reads TGTGCCAGCAGCTTAGAGGGACAGGGGGTCAATGAGCAGTTCTTC. Translating gives CASSLEGQGVNEQFF. Full variable domain (rest looked up from reference TRBV11-3 and TRBJ2-1): EAGVVQSPRYKIIEKKQPVAFWCNPISGHNTLYWYLQNLGQGPELLIRYENEEAVDDSQLPKDRFSAERLKGVDSTLKIQPAELGDSAVYLCASSLEGQGVNEQFFGPGTRLTVL.